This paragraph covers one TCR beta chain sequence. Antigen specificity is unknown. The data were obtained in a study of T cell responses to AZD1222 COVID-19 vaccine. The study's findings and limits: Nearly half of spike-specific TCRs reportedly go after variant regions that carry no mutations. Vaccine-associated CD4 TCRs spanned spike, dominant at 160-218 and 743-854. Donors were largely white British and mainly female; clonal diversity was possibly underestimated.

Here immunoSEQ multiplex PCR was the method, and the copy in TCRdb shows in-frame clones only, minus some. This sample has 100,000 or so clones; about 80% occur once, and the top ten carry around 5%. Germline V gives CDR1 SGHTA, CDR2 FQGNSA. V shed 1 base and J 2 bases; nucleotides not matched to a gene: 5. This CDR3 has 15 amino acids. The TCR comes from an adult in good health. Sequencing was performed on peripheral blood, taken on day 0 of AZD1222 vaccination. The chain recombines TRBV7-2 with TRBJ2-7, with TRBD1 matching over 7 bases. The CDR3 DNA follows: TGTGCCAGCAGCTTAGGGACAGGCAACCCCTACGAGCAGTACTTC. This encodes CASSLGTGNPYEQYF.